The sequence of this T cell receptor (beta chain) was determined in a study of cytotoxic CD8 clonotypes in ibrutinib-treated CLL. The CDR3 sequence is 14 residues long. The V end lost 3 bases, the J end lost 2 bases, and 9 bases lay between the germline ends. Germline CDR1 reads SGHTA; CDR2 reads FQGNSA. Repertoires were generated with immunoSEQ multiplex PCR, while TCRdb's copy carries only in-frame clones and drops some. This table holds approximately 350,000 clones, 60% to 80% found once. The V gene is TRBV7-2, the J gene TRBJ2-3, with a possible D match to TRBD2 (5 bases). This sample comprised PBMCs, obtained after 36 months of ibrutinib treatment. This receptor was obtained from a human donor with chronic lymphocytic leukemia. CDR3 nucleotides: TGTGCCAGCAGCTTGTTCGGGAACACAGATACGCAGTATTTT. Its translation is CASSLFGNTDTQYF.